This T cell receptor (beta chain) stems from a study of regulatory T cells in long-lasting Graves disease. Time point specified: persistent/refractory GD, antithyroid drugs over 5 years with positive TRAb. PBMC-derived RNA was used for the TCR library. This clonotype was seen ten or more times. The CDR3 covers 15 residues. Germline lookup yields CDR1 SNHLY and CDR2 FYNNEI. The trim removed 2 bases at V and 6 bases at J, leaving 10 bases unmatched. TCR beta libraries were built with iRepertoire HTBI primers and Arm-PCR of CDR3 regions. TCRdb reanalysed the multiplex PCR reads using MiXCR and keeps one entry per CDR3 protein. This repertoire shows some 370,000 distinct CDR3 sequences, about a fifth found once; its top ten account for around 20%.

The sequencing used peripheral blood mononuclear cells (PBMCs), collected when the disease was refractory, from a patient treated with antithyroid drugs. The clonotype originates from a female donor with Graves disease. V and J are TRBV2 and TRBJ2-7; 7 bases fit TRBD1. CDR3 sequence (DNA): TGTGCCAGCAGTGAACCACGGGACAGAGACGGCGAGCAGTACTTC. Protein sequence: CASSEPRDRDGEQYF.